This T cell receptor beta chain was documented in a study of identifying expanded T cells in peripheral blood. No infections or other immune events were documented during collection. The germline gives CDR1 LNHDA, CDR2 SQIVND (reference sequence). The trim removed 3 bases at V and 8 bases at J, leaving 12 bases unmatched. The CDR3 loop spans 15 amino acids. Method: immunoSEQ multiplex PCR; TCRdb's copy keeps in-frame clones and lacks some. The sample consists of about 100,000 clones, 80% to 90% of them appearing once. Broader study findings: Variance in clone template counts between approximately two-week samples significantly increased with total template count across all healthy donors. Differentially abundant clones: about 1.1 between replicates, 16.4 at roughly 2 weeks, approximately 19 at four.

Details on this clone: Its antigen is undetermined.

The source of this sequence is a person aged 18 to 75 in good health. The chain employs TRBV19 and TRBJ2-7, with 8 bases identical to TRBD2. The sequenced sample consisted of blood. As DNA, the CDR3 is TGTGCCAGTAGTATCTCCAGGACTAGCACGGGGAAGCAGTACTTC. Protein product: CASSISRTSTGKQYF.